This T cell receptor beta chain emerged from a study of regulatory T cells in long-lasting Graves disease. Whole-study findings and limits: Accuracy was perhaps lowered by the small sample size. Preferential use of TRBV28, TRBJ1-2 and TRBJ2-5 was seen in persistent disease.

CDR3-region Arm-PCR and iRepertoire HTBI primers produced the TCR beta libraries. TCRdb re-derived calls from the multiplex PCR reads in MiXCR, one entry per CDR3 protein. The sample includes 310,000 or so distinct CDR3 sequences, around 20% seen only once; the top ten take roughly three fifths. This CDR3 has 15 residues. Unmatched junction bases numbered 11, after V lost 8 bases and J lost 3 bases. Germline CDR1 and CDR2: SNHLY and FYNNEI. This clonotype was counted many times. What it binds is not known. The time point was: persistent/refractory GD, antithyroid drugs over 5 years with positive TRAb. The TCR library was prepared using RNA isolated from PBMCs. It was American Thyroid Association guidelines that determined Graves' disease diagnosis.

The sequence came from a female donor with Graves disease. The sequences come from peripheral blood mononuclear cells (PBMCs), collected when the disease was refractory, from a patient treated with antithyroid drugs. The chain carries TRBV2 and TRBJ2-7; 9 nucleotides match TRBD2. DNA for the CDR3: TGTGCCAGCCACGGCTTAGCGGGAGCCCTCTACGAGCAGTACTTC. Translated, it gives CASHGLAGALYEQYF.